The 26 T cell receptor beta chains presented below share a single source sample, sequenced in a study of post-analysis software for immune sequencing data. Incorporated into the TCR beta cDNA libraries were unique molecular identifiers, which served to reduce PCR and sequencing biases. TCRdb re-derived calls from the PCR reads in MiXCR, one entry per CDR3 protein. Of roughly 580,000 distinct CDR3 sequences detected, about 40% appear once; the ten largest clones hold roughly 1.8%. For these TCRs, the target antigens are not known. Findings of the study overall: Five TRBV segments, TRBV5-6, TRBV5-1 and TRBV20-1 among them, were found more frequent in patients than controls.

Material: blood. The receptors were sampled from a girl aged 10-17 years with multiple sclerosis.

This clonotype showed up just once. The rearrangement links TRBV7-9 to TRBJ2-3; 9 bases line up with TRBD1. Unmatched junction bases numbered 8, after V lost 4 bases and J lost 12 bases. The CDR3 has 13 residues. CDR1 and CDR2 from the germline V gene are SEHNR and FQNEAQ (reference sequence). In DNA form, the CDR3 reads TGTGCCAGCAGCTCGTCCCGGGACAGGGAACAGTATTTT. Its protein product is CASSSSRDREQYF.

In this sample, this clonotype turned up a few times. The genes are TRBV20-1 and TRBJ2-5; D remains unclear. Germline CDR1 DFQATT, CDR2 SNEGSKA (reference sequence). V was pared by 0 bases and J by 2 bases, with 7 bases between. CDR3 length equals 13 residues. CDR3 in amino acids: CSARDTAQETQYF. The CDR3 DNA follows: TGCAGTGCTAGAGATACAGCGCAAGAGACCCAGTACTTC.

The CDR3 here is CASSYILAGGETQYF. The DNA of the CDR3 is TGTGCCAGCAGTTATATCCTAGCGGGAGGCGAGACCCAGTACTTC. The chain carries TRBV12-3 or TRBV12-4 and TRBJ2-5; 11 nucleotides agree with TRBD2. V lost 4 bases and J lost 5; bases outside the gene matches: 6. The CDR3 spans 15 residues.

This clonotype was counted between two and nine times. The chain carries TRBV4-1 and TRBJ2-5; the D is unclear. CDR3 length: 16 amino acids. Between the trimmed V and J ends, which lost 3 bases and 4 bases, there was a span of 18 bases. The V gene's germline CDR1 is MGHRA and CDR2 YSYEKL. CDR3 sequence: CASSQIVGAWGETQYF. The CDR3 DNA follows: TGCGCCAGCAGCCAGATCGTTGGCGCCTGGGGAGAGACCCAGTACTTC.

Here the CDR3 DNA reads TGTGCCAGCAGTGCTGGACGGGGCCAAGAGACCCAGTACTTC. This translates into CASSAGRGQETQYF. This chain uses TRBV28 with TRBJ2-5; maybe TRBD2 (5 bases). Germline assignment: CDR1 MDHEN and CDR2 SYDVKM. V shed 5 bases and J shed 1 base, with 11 bases lying between them. CDR3 length: 14 residues.

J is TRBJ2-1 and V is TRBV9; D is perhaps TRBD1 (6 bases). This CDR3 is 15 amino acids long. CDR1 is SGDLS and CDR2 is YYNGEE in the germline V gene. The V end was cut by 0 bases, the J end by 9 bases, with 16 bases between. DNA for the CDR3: TGTGCCAGCAGCGTAGAAGGCAGGGGCTTGGCTGAGCAGTTCTTC. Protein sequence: CASSVEGRGLAEQFF. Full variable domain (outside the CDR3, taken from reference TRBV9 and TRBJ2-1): DSGVTQTPKHLITATGQRVTLRCSPRSGDLSVYWYQQSLDQGLQFLIQYYNGEERAKGNILERFSAQQFPDLHSELNLSSLELGDSALYFCASSVEGRGLAEQFFGPGTRLTVL.

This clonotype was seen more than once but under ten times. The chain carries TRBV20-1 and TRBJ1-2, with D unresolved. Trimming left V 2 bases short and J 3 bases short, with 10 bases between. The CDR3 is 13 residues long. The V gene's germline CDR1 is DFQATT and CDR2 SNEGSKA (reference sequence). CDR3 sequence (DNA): TGCAGTGCTAGACCGGGCCGATACTATGGCTACACCTTC. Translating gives CSARPGRYYGYTF.

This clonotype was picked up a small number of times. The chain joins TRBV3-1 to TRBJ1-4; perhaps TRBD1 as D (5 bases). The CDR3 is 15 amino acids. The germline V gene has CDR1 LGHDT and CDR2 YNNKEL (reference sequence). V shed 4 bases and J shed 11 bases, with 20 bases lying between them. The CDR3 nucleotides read TGTGCCAGCAGCCGGAATGCGGTGCAGGGCCGGAAACTGTTTTTT. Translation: CASSRNAVQGRKLFF.

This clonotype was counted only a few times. The CDR3 DNA reads as TGTGCCAGCAGACCGGCTCGGGGGGGCGGCACAGATACGCAGTATTTT. Residues: CASRPARGGGTDTQYF. The chain recombines TRBV6-1 with TRBJ2-3, with 8 positions matching TRBD2. CDR1 and CDR2 (germline): MNHNS, SASEGT. Unmatched junction bases numbered 9, after V lost 6 bases and J lost 1 base. CDR3 size: 16 residues.

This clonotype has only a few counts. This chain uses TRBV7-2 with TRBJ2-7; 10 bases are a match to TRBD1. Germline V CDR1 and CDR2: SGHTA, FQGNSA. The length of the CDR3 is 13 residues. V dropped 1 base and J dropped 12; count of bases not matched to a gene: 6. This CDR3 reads CASSLGIRDRGYF. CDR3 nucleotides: TGTGCCAGCAGCTTAGGAATCCGGGACAGGGGGTACTTC. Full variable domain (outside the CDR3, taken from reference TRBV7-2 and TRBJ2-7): GAGVSQSPSNKVTEKGKDVELRCDPISGHTALYWYRQSLGQGLEFLIYFQGNSAPDKSGLPSDRFSAERTGGSVSTLTIQRTQQEDSAVYLCASSLGIRDRGYFGPGTRLTVT.

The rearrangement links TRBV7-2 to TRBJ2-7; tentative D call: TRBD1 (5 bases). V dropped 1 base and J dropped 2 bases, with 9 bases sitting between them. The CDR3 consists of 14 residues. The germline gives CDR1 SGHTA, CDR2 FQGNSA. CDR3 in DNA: TGTGCCAGCAGCTTAGGGCCCAGGGCCTACGAGCAGTACTTC. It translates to CASSLGPRAYEQYF.

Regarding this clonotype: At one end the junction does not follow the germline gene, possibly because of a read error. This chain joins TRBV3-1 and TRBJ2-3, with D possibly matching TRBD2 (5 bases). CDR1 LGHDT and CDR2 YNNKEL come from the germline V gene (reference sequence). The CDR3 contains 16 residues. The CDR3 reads CTSSLGAAGGTDTQYF. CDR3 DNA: TGTACCAGCAGCCTCGGCGCGGCGGGTGGCACAGATACGCAGTATTTT.

CDR3 sequence reads: CASSGSEVGGREQYF. In DNA form, the CDR3 reads TGTGCCAGCAGTGGGTCGGAGGTGGGAGGAAGGGAGCAGTACTTC. The chain combines TRBV2 with TRBJ2-7, with D possibly being TRBD2 (6 bases). V lost 4 bases, J lost 7 bases, and 20 bases lay in between. This CDR3 has 15 amino acids. CDR1 is SNHLY and CDR2 is FYNNEI in the germline V gene.

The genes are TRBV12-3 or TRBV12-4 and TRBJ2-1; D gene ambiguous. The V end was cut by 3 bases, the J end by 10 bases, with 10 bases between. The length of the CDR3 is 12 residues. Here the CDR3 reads CASSFDRREQFF. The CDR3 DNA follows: TGTGCCAGCAGTTTCGATCGAAGGGAGCAGTTCTTC.

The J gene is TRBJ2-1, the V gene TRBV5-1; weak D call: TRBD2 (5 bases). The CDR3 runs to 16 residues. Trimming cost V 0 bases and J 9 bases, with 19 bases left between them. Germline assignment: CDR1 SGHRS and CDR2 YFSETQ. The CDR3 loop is CASSLGVTGAAGEQFF. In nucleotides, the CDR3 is TGCGCCAGCAGCTTGGGGGTGACTGGCGCCGCGGGTGAGCAGTTCTTC.

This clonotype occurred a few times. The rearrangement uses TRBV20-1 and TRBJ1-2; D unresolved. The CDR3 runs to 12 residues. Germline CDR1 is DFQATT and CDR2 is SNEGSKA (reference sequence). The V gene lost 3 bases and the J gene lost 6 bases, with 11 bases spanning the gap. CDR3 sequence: CSASHGLDGYTF. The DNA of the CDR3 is TGCAGTGCTAGTCATGGACTGGATGGCTACACCTTC.

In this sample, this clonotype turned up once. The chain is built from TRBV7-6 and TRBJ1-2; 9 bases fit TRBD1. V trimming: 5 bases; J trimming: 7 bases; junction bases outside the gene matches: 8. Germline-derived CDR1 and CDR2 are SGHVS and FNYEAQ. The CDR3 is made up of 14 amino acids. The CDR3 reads CASSAATGGGGYTF. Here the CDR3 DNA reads TGTGCCAGCAGCGCAGCAACAGGGGGCGGTGGCTACACCTTC.

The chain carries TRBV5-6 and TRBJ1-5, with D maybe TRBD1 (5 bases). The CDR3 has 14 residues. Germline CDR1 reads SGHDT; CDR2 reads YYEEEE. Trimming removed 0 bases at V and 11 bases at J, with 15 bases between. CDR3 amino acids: CASSLGTRGEAQHF. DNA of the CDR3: TGTGCCAGCAGCTTGGGGACAAGGGGCGAGGCCCAGCATTTT.

This CDR3 reads CASSHGQGKETQYF. In DNA, the CDR3 is TGTGCCAGCAGCCACGGACAGGGAAAAGAGACCCAGTACTTC. This chain links TRBV12-3 or TRBV12-4 with TRBJ2-7; 8 nucleotides match TRBD1. The J call may be mistaken, given a closer DNA end match to TRBJ2-5. The CDR3 consists of 14 residues.

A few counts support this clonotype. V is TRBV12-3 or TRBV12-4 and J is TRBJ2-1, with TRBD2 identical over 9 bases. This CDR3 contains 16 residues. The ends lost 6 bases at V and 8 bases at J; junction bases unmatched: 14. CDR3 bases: TGTGCCAGCAGAGCCCCCCGGCGGGGGGGCACCCATGAGCAGTTCTTC. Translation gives CASRAPRRGGTHEQFF.

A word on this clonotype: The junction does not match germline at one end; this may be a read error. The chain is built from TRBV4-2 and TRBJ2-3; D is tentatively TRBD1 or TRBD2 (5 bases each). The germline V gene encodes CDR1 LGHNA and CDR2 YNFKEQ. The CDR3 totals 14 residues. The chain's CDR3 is CASSQERATDTRYF. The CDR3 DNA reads TGTGCCAGCAGCCAAGAGAGGGCGACAGATACGCGGTATTTT.

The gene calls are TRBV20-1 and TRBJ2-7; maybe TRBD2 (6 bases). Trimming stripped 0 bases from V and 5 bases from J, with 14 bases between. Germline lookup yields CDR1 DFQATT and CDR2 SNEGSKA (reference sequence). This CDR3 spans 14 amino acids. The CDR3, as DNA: TGCAGTGCTAGAGATCCGGCTAGCGAAGACGAGCAGTACTTC. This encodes CSARDPASEDEQYF.

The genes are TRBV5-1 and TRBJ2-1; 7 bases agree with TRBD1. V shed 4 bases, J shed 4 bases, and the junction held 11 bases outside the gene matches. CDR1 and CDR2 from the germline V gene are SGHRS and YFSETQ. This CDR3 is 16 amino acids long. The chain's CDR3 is CASSPYTGQQYNEQFF. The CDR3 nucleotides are TGCGCCAGCAGCCCCTACACGGGACAGCAATACAATGAGCAGTTCTTC.

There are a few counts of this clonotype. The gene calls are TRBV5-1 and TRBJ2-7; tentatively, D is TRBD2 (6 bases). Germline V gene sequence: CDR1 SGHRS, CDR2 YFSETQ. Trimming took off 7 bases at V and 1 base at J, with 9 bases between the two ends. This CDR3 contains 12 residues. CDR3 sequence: CASWGESYEQYF. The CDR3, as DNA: TGCGCCAGCTGGGGGGAGTCCTACGAGCAGTACTTC.

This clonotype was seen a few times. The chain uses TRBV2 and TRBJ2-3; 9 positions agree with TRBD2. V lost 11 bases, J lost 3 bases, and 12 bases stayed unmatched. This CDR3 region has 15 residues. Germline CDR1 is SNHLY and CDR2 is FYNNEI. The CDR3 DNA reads TGTGCCGGCTGCGGAGCGGGGGGCGGGACAGATACGCAGTATTTT. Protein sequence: CAGCGAGGGTDTQYF. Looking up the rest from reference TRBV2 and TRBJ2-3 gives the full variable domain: EPEVTQTPSHQVTQMGQEVILRCVPISNHLYFYWYRQILGQKVEFLVSFYNNEISEKSEIFDDQFSVERPDGSNFTLKIRSTKLEDSAMYFCAGCGAGGGTDTQYFGPGTRLTVL.

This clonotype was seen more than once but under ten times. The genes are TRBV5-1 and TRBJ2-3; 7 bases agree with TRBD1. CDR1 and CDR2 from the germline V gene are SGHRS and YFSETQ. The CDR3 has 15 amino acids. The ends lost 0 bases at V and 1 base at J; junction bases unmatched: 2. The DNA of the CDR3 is TGCGCCAGCAGCTTGGAGGGACAGCGCACAGATACGCAGTATTTT. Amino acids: CASSLEGQRTDTQYF.